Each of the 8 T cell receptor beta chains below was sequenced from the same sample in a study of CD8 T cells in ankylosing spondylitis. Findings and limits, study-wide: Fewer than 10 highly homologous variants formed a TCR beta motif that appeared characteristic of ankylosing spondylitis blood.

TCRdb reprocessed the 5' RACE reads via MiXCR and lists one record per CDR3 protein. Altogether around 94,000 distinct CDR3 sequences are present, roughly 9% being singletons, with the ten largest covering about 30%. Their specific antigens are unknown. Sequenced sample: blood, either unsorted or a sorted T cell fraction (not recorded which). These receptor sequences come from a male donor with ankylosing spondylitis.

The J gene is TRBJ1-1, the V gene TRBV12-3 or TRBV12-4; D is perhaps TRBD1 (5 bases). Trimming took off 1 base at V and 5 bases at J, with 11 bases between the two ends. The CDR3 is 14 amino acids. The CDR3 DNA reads TGTGCCAGCAGTTTAGGGGGCGAAACGACTGAAGCTTTCTTT. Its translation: CASSLGGETTEAFF.

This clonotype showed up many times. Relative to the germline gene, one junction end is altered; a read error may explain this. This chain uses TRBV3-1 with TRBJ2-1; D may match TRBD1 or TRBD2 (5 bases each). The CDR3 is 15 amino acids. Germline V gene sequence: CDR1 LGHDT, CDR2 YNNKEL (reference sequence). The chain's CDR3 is CASSQDWGAVGPRIF. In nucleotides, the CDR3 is TGTGCCAGCAGCCAAGATTGGGGTGCCGTGGGACCCCGGATCTTC.

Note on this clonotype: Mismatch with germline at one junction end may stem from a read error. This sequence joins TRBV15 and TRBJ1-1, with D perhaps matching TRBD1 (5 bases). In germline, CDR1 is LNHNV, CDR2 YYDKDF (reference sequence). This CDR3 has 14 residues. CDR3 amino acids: CDTSEGYLNTEAFF. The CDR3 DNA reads TGTGACACCTCGGAGGGGTACTTGAACACTGAAGCTTTCTTT.

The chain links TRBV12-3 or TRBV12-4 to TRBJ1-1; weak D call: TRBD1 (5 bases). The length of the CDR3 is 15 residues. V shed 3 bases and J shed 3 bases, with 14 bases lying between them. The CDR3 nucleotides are TGTGCCAGCAGTTTTCAACAGGTTTACCACACTGAAGCTTTCTTT. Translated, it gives CASSFQQVYHTEAFF.

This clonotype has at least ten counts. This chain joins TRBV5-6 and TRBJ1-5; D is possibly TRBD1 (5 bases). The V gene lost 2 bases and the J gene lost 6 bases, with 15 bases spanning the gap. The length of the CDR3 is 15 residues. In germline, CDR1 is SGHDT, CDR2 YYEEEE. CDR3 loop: CASSFRIGASQPQHF. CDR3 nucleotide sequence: TGTGCCAGCAGCTTCCGGATCGGGGCTAGTCAGCCCCAGCATTTT.

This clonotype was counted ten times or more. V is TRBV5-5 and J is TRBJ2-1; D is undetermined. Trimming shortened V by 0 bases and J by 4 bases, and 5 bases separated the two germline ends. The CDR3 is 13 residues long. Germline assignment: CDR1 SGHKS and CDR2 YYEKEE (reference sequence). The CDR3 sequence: CASSLDNYNEQFF. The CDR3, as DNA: TGTGCCAGCAGCTTGGATAATTACAATGAGCAGTTCTTC.

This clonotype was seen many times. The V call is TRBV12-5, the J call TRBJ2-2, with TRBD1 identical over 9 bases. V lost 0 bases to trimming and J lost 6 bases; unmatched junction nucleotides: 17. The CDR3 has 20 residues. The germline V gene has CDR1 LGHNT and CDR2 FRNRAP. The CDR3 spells CASGLVRGVGHRTGAGELFF. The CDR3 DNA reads TGTGCTAGTGGTTTGGTACGAGGTGTCGGCCACAGGACAGGGGCCGGGGAGCTGTTTTTT. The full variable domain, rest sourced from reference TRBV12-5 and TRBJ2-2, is DARVTQTPRHKVTEMGQEVTMRCQPILGHNTVFWYRQTMMQGLELLAYFRNRAPLDDSGMPKDRFSAEMPDATLATLKIQPSEPRDSAVYFCASGLVRGVGHRTGAGELFFGEGSRLTVL.

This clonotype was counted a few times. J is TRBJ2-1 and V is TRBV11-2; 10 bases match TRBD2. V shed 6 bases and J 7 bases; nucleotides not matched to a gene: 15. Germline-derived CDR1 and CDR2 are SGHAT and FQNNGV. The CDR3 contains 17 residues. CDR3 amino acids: CASRSTLAGALGNEQFF. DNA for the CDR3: TGTGCCAGCAGATCAACTCTAGCGGGAGCCTTAGGGAATGAGCAGTTCTTC.